Below, one T cell receptor beta chain is given with its context. The data derive from a study of T cells in tuberculosis. The CDR3 covers 16 residues. V lost 2 bases and J lost 3, with 17 bases in between. Germline CDR1 is SGHRS and CDR2 is YFSETQ. The method was immunoSEQ multiplex PCR; TCRdb's version includes in-frame clones alone and lacks a portion of them. The sample has about 20,000 clones; around 87% are singletons. The TCR comes from a donor aged 10 to 29 with latent tuberculosis or without tuberculosis infection. The specimen sequenced was PBMCs. The J gene is TRBJ2-5, the V gene TRBV5-1, with D maybe TRBD1 (5 bases). The CDR3 DNA is TGCGCCAGCAGCTTTTTTTCAGGCTCCAGGGAAGAGACCCAGTACTTC. Its translation: CASSFFSGSREETQYF. The whole variable domain, remainder taken from reference TRBV5-1 and TRBJ2-5, is KAGVTQTPRYLIKTRGQQVTLSCSPISGHRSVSWYQQTPGQGLQFLFEYFSETQRNKGNFPGRFSGRQFSNSRSEMNVSTLELGDSALYLCASSFFSGSREETQYFGPGTRLLVL.